The entry that follows covers one T cell receptor beta chain sequence. The CDR3 is made up of 12 amino acids. Trimming shortened V by 7 bases and J by 5 bases, and 8 bases separated the two germline ends. Germline V gene sequence: CDR1 MNHEY, CDR2 SVGAGI. In the source study's methods: Amplified reference gene primers provided the basis for estimating nucleated cell counts. Assay used: immunoSEQ multiplex PCR; TCRdb lists only in-frame clones, some missing. V and J calls and clone size follow that table, whereas D and trimming were derived from the DNA. The sample shows roughly 30,000 clones, 70% to 90% of them seen only once. The record originates from a study of blood T cell repertoires in COVID-19. Overall study context: Samples of COVID-19 (acute and convalescent) were obtained from the United States, Italy and Spain. Nucleic acid was either cDNA or gDNA, and it came from T cells, B-cell-depleted T cells, or PBMCs.

The source material was peripheral blood. The sequence came from a human donor in a cohort sampled during active COVID-19. This rearrangement joins TRBV6-5 to TRBJ2-2; D not certain. The CDR3 DNA reads TGTGCCAGCACCCGTAGTACCGGGGAGCTGTTTTTT. It codes for CASTRSTGELFF.